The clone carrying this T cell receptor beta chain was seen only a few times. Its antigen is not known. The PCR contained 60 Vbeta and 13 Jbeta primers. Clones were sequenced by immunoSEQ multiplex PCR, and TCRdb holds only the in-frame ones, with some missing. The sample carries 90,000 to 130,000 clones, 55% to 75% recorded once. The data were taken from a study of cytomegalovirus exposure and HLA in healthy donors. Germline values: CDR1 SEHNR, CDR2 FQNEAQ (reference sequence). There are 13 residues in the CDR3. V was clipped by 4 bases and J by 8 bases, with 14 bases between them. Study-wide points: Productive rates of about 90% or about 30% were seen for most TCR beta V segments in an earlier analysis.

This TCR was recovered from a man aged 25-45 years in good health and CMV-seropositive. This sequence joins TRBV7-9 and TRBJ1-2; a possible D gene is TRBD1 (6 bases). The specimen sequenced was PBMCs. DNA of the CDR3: TGTGCCAGCAGCTGGACAGCCCGAGAAGGCTACACCTTC. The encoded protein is CASSWTAREGYTF.